The 3 T cell receptor beta chains given below trace back to one sample, sequenced in a study of cytomegalovirus exposure and HLA in healthy donors (TCRdb year 2017). Receptors were amplified or captured by the immunoSEQ multiplex PCR assay. For the multiplex PCR, a mixture combining 60 forward primers for TCR Vbeta segments and 13 reverse primers for TCR Jbeta segments was used. The table was pulled from immuneACCESS by TCRdb, which kept in-frame rearrangements only. Such tables lose some clones; where checked, under half of the loss comes from unresolved V genes, and the rest has no known cause. Across this sample there are about 130,000 clones, with 80% seen only once. The ten largest make up 1% of the sample. Specimen: PBMCs. These receptors originate from a man aged 35 to 55 in good health and CMV-seronegative.

V and J are TRBV2 and TRBJ2-7; 7 bases match TRBD2. This CDR3 spans 12 amino acids. Germline V CDR1 and CDR2: SNHLY, FYNNEI. The V gene end was trimmed by 4 bases and the J gene end by 3 bases; junction bases not matched to a gene: 0. The CDR3: CASSGGGYEQYF. CDR3 in DNA: TGTGCCAGCAGTGGCGGGGGCTACGAGCAGTACTTC.

The chain links TRBV28 to TRBJ1-1; D may be TRBD1 (5 bases). The CDR3 spans 14 residues. Germline V gene data show CDR1 as MDHEN and CDR2 as SYDVKM. Deletions cut 4 bases from V and 5 bases from J, with 14 bases between. The chain's CDR3 is CASSYLRAGTEAFF. The CDR3 DNA reads as TGTGCCAGCAGTTACCTCAGGGCCGGGACTGAAGCTTTCTTT. The whole variable domain, remainder taken from reference TRBV28 and TRBJ1-1, is DVKVTQSSRYLVKRTGEKVFLECVQDMDHENMFWYRQDPGLGLRLIYFSYDVKMKEKGDIPEGYSVSREKKERFSLILESASTNQTSMYLCASSYLRAGTEAFFGQGTRLTVV.

This clone was seen only a few times. The J gene is TRBJ2-3, the V gene TRBV5-1; tentative D call: TRBD1 (5 bases). Germline V gene sequence: CDR1 SGHRS, CDR2 YFSETQ. V was clipped by 3 bases and J by 0 bases, with 14 bases between them. The CDR3 runs to 16 residues. CDR3 coding DNA: TGCGCCAGCAGCTCCTATGACAGAGCTAGCACAGATACGCAGTATTTT. Translation gives CASSSYDRASTDTQYF.